This T cell receptor (beta chain) was captured by sequencing in a study of cytomegalovirus exposure and HLA in healthy donors. The CDR3 covers 16 residues. Trimming took 0 bases from V and 8 from J; bases not matched to a gene: 10. Germline-derived CDR1 and CDR2 are WNHNN and SYGVQD (reference sequence). The study's findings and limits: According to a subsequent analysis, TCR clusters from the first cohort were inclined to appear together in the 130 or so validation repertoires. In vitro testing confirmed a few CMV-associated chains as specific for CMV antigens. Cytomegalovirus association was assigned to some 160 TCR beta chains. Rarity held for most TCR sequences, but there were some public TCRs that occurred in many donors.

The method was immunoSEQ multiplex PCR; TCRdb's version includes in-frame clones alone and lacks a portion of them. The sample has more than 110,000 clones; about 91% are singletons. On this clone: No antigen is known for it.

The rearrangement links TRBV10-1 to TRBJ2-1; 7 bases align to TRBD2. The clonotype comes from a woman under 30 in good health and CMV-seropositive. Sequenced material: PBMCs. The CDR3 nucleotides read TGCGCCAGCAGTGAGTCGGGGGTAAGCGGGATCTATGAGCAGTTCTTC. Its protein product is CASSESGVSGIYEQFF.